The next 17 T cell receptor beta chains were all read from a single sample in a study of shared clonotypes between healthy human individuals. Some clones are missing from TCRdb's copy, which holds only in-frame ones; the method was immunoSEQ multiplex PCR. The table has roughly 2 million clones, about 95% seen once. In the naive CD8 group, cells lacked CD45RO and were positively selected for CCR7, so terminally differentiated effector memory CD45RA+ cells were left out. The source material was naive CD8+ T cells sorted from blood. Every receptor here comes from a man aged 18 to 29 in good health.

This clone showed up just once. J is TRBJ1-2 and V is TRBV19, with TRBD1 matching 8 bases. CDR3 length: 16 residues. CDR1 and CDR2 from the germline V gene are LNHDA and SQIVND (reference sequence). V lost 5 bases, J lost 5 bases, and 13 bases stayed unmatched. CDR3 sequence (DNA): TGTGCCAGTAGTTGGTACCCGGGACAGGATTTATATGGCTACACCTTC. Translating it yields CASSWYPGQDLYGYTF.

This chain's CDR3 is CAWSPTGTGYAPLHF. CDR3 nucleotide sequence: TGTGCCTGGAGTCCCACCGGGACAGGGTATGCGCCCCTCCACTTT. This rearrangement joins TRBV30 to TRBJ1-6; 9 nucleotides line up with TRBD1. The CDR3 is made up of 15 amino acids. Per germline, CDR1 GTSNPN and CDR2 SVGIG (reference sequence). Germline trimming cut 2 bases from V and 13 bases from J; bases unmatched to any gene: 12.

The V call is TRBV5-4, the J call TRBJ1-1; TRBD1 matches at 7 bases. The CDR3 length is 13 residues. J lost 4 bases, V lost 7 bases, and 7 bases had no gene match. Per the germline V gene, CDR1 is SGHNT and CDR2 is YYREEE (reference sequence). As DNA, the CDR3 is TGTGCCAGCCGCCGACAGGGATCCACTGAAGCTTTCTTT. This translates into CASRRQGSTEAFF.

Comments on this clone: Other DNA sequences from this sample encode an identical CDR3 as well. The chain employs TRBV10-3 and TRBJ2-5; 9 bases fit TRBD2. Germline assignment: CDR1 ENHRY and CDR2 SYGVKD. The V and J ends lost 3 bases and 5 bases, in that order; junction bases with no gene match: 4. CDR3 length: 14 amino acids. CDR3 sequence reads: CAISEAGGGETQYF. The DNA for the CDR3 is TGTGCCATCAGTGAAGCGGGAGGAGGTGAGACCCAGTACTTC.

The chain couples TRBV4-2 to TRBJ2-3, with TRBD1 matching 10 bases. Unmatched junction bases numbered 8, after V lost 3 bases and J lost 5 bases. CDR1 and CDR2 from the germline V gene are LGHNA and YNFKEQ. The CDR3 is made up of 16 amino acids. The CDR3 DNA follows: TGTGCCAGCAGCCAGAAGACAGGGGGCGAAGGAGATACGCAGTATTTT. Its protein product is CASSQKTGGEGDTQYF.

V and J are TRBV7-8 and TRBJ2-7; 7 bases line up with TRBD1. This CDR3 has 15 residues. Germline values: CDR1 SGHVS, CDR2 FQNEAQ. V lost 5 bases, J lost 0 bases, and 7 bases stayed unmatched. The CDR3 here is CASSGNRDSSYEQYF. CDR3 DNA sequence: TGTGCCAGCAGCGGAAACCGGGACAGCTCCTACGAGCAGTACTTC.

In DNA, the CDR3 is TGTGCCAGCAGCGTAGGGCCAGGGGGCATTTCCAGACCGTTCGAGCAGTACTTC. Translation: CASSVGPGGISRPFEQYF. This sequence joins TRBV9 and TRBJ2-7, with 8 bases that match TRBD1. The CDR3 length is 18 residues. The V and J ends lost 0 bases and 6 bases, in that order; junction bases with no gene match: 17. Germline CDR1 and CDR2: SGDLS and YYNGEE. Based on the CDR3 plus reference TRBV9 and TRBJ2-7, the full variable domain is DSGVTQTPKHLITATGQRVTLRCSPRSGDLSVYWYQQSLDQGLQFLIQYYNGEERAKGNILERFSAQQFPDLHSELNLSSLELGDSALYFCASSVGPGGISRPFEQYFGPGTRLTVT.

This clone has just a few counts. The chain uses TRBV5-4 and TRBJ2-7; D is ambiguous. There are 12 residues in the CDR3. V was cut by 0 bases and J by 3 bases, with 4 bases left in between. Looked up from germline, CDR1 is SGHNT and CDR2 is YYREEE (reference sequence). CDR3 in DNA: TGTGCCAGCAGCTTGGACAACTACGAGCAGTACTTC. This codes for CASSLDNYEQYF. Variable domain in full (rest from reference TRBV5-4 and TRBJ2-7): ETGVTQSPTHLIKTRGQQVTLRCSSQSGHNTVSWYQQALGQGPQFIFQYYREEENGRGNFPPRFSGLQFPNYSSELNVNALELDDSALYLCASSLDNYEQYFGPGTRLTVT.

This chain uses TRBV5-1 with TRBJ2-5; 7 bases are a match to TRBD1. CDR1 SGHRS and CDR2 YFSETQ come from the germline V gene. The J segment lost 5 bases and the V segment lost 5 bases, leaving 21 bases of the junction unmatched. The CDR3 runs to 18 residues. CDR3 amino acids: CASSPTFLGTELIETQYF. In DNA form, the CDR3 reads TGCGCCAGCAGTCCTACCTTCCTAGGGACAGAATTGATTGAGACCCAGTACTTC.

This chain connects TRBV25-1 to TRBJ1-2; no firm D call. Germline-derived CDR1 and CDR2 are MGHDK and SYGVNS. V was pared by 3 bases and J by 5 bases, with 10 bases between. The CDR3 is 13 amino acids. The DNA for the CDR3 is TGTGCCAGCAGTGATTCGGGTCGGTATGGCTACACCTTC. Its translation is CASSDSGRYGYTF.

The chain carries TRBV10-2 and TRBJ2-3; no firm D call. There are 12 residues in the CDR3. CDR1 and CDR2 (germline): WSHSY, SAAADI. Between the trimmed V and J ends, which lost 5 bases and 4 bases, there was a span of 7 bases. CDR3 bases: TGCGCCAGCAGTTGGGCGTCAGATACGCAGTATTTT. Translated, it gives CASSWASDTQYF.

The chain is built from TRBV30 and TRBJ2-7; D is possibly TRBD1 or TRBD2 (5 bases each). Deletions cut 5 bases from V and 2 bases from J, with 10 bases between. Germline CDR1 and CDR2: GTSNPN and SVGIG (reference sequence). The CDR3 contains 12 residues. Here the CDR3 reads CAWGTYPYEQYF. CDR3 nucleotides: TGTGCCTGGGGGACGTACCCCTACGAGCAGTACTTC.

The DNA for the CDR3 is TGTGCCAGCAGTCCCAGTGGTCTCCGGGATTCACCCCTCCACTTT. Encoded protein: CASSPSGLRDSPLHF. The V call is TRBV9, the J call TRBJ1-6, with D unclear. Germline CDR1 is SGDLS and CDR2 is YYNGEE. The germline V and J ends were trimmed by 5 bases and 8 bases, with 17 bases remaining between them. The CDR3 has 15 amino acids.

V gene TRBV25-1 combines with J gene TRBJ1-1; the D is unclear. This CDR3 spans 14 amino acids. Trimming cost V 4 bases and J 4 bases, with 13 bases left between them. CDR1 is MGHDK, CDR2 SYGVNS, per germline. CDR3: CASSGGTLVTEAFF. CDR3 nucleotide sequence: TGTGCCAGCAGTGGTGGCACACTCGTCACTGAAGCTTTCTTT.

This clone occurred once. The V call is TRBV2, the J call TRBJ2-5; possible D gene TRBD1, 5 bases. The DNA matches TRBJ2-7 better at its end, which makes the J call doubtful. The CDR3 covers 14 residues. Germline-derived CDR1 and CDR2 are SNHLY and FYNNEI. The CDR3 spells CASRDTVNDYEQYF. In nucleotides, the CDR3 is TGTGCCAGCAGGGACACGGTAAATGACTACGAGCAGTACTTC.

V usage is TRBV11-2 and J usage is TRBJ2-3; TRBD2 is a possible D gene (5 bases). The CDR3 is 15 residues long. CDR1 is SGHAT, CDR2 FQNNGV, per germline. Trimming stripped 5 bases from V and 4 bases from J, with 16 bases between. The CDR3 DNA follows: TGTGCCAGCAGCCCTAGCCCACAACTGGCAGATACGCAGTATTTT. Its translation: CASSPSPQLADTQYF.

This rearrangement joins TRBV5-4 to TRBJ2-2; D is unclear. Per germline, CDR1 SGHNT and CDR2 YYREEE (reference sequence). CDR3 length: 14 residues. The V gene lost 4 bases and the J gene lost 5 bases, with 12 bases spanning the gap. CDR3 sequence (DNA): TGTGCCAGCAGCGACGTCGGTTCGACCGGGGAGCTGTTTTTT. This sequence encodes CASSDVGSTGELFF. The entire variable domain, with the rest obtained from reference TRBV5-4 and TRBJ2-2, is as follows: ETGVTQSPTHLIKTRGQQVTLRCSSQSGHNTVSWYQQALGQGPQFIFQYYREEENGRGNFPPRFSGLQFPNYSSELNVNALELDDSALYLCASSDVGSTGELFFGEGSRLTVL.